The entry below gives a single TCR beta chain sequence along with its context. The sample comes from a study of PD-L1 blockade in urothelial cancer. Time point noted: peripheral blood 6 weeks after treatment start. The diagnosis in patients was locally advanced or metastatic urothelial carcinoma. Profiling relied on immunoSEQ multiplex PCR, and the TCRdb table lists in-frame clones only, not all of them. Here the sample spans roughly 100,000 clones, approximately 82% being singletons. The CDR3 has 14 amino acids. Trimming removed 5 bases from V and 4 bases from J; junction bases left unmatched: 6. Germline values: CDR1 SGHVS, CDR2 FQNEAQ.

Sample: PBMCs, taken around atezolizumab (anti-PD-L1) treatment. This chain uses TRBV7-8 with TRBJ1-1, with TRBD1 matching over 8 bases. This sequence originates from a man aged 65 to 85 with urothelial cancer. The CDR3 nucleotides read TGTGCCAGCAGCAAGGGACAGGCCACCACTGAAGCTTTCTTT. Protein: CASSKGQATTEAFF.